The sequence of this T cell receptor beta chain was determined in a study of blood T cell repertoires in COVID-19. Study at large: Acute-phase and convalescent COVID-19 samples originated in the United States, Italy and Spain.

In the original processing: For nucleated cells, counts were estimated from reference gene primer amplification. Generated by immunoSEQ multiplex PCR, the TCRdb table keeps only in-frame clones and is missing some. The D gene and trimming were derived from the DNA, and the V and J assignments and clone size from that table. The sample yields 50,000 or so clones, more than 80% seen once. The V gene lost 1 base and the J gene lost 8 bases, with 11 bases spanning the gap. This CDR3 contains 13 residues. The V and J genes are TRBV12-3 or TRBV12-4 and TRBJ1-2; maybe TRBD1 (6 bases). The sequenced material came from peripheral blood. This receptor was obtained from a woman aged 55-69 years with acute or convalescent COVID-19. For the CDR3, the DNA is TGTGCCAGCAGTTTAGGGGACATAGGCGGCTACACCTTC. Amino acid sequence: CASSLGDIGGYTF.